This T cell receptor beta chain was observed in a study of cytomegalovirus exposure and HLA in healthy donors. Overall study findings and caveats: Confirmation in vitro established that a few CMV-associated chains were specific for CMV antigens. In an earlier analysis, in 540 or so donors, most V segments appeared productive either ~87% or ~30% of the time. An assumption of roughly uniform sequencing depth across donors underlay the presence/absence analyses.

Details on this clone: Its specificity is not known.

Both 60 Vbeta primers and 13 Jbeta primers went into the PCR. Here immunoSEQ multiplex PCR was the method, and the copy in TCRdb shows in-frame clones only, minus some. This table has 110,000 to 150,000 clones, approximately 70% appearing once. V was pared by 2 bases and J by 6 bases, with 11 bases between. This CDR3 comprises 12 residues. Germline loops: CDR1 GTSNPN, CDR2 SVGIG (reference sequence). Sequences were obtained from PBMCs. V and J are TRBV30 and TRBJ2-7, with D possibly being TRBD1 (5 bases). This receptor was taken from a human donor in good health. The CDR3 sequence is CAWSYQGCEQYF. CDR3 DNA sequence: TGTGCCTGGAGTTATCAGGGATGCGAGCAGTACTTC.